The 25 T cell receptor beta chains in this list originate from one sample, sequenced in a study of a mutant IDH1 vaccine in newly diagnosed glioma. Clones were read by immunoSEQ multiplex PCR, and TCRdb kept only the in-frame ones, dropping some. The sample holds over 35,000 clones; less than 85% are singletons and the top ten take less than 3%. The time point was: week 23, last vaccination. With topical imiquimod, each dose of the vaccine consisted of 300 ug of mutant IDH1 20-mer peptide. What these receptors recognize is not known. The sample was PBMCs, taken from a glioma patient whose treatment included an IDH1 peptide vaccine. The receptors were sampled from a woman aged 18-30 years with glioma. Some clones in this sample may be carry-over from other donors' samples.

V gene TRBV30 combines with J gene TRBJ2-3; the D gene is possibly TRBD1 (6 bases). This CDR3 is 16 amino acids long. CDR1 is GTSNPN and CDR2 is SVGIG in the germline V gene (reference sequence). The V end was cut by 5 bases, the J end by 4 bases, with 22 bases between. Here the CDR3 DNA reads TGTGCCTGGGGTCTTGATCAGGGGTTCGATCCAGATACGCAGTATTTT. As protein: CAWGLDQGFDPDTQYF.

CDR3 region: CASSDGGGSGELFF. In DNA form, the CDR3 reads TGTGCCAGCAGTGACGGCGGGGGAAGCGGGGAGCTGTTTTTT. The genes are TRBV6-4 and TRBJ2-2; 7 bases line up with TRBD2. CDR3 length: 14 amino acids. From germline, CDR1 is MRHNA and CDR2 SNTAGT. The ends lost 2 bases at V and 7 bases at J; junction bases unmatched: 4.

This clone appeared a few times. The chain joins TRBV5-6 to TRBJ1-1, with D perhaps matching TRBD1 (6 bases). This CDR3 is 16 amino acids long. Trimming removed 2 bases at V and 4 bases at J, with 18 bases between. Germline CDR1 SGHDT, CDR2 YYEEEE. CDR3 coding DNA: TGTGCCAGCAGCTTTAACAGGGTGAATGTTGCCACTGAAGCTTTCTTT. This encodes CASSFNRVNVATEAFF.

Here the CDR3 DNA reads TGTGCCAGCTCACCCGGGACAGGGGGCACAGATACGCAGTATTTT. This translates into CASSPGTGGTDTQYF. The V gene is TRBV18, the J gene TRBJ2-3; 10 bases line up with TRBD1. J lost 1 base, V lost 3 bases, and 1 base had no gene match. The CDR3 sequence is 15 residues long. CDR1 and CDR2 (germline): KGHSH, LQKENI.

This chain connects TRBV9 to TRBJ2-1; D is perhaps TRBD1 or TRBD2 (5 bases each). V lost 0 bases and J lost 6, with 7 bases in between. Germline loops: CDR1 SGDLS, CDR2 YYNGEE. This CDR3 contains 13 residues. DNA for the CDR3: TGTGCCAGCAGCGTAGCCGGGACCAATGAGCAGTTCTTC. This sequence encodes CASSVAGTNEQFF.

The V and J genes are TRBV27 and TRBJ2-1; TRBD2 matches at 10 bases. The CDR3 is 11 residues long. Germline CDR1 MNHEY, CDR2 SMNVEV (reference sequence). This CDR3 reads CLSGRGNEQFF. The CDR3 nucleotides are TGTTTAAGCGGGAGGGGCAATGAGCAGTTCTTC.

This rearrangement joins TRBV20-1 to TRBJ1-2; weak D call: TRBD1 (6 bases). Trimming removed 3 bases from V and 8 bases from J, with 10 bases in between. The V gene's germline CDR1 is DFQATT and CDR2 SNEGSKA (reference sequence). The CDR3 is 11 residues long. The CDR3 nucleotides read TGCAGTGCTAGGGCGACAGGAGGCTACACCTTC. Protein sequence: CSARATGGYTF.

CDR3 sequence: CASSPYHGYEQYF. Written as DNA, the CDR3 is TGTGCCAGTAGTCCCTATCACGGCTACGAGCAGTACTTC. The V gene is TRBV19, the J gene TRBJ2-7; D gene unclear. CDR3 length: 13 residues. With 5 bases removed from V and 3 bases from J, the gap between germline ends came to 11 bases. CDR1 and CDR2 from the germline V gene are LNHDA and SQIVND (reference sequence).

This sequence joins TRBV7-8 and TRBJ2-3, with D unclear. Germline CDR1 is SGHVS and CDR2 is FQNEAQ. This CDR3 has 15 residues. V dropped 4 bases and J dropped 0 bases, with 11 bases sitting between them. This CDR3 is CASSSVGLSTDTQYF. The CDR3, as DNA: TGTGCCAGCAGCTCCGTGGGCTTGAGCACAGATACGCAGTATTTT. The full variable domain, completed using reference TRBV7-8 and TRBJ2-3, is GAGVSQSPRYKVAKRGQDVALRCDPISGHVSLFWYQQALGQGPEFLTYFQNEAQLDKSGLPSDRFFAERPEGSVSTLKIQRTQQEDSAVYLCASSSVGLSTDTQYFGPGTRLTVL.

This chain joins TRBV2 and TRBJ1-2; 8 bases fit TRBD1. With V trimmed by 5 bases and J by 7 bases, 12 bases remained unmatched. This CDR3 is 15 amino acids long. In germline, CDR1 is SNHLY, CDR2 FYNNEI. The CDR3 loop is CASSWMVGQGGGYTF. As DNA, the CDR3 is TGTGCCAGCAGTTGGATGGTCGGACAGGGAGGTGGCTACACCTTC.

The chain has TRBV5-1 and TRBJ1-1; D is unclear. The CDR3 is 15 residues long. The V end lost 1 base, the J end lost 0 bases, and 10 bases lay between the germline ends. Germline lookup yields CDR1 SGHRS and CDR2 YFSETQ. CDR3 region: CASSLNAGMNTEAFF. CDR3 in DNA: TGCGCCAGCAGCTTGAACGCGGGCATGAACACTGAAGCTTTCTTT.

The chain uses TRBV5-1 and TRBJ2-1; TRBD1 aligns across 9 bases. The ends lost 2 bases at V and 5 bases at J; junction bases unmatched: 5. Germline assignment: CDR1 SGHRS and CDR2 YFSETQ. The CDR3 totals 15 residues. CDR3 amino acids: CASSFGDREHNEQFF. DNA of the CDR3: TGCGCCAGCAGCTTCGGGGACAGGGAACACAATGAGCAGTTCTTC.

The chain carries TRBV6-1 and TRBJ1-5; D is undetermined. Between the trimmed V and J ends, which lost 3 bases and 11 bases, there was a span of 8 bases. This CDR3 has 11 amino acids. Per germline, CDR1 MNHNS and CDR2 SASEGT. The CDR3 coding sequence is TGTGCCAGCAGTGACCTCCTGGCCCAGCATTTT. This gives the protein CASSDLLAQHF.

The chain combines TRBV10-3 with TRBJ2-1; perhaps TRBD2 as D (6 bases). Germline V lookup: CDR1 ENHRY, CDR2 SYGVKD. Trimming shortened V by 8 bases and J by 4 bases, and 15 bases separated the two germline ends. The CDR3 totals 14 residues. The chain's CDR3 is CAIGTGGPYNEQFF. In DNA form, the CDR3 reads TGTGCCATCGGAACCGGGGGTCCGTACAATGAGCAGTTCTTC.

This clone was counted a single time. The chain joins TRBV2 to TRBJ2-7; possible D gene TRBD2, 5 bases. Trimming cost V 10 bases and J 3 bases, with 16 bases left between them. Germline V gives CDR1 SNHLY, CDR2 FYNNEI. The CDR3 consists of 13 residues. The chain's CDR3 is CAKSIGENYEQYF. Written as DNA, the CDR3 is TGTGCCAAGTCTATCGGGGAAAACTACGAGCAGTACTTC.

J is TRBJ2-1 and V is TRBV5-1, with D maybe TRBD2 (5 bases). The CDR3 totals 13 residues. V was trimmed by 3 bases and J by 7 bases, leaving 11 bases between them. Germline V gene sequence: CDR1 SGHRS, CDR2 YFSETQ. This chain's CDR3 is CASSSGTRNEQFF. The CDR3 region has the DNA TGCGCCAGCAGCTCCGGAACTAGAAATGAGCAGTTCTTC.

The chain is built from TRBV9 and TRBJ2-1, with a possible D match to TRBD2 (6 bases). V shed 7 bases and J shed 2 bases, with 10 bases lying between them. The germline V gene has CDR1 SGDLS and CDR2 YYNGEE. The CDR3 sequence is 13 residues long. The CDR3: CASGLATYNEQFF. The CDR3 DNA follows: TGTGCCAGCGGGCTAGCGACCTACAATGAGCAGTTCTTC.

CDR3 DNA sequence: TGTGCCACCAGCAGAGGACCTTTAAGGGACTATGGCTACACCTTC. Its protein is CATSRGPLRDYGYTF. The chain has TRBV15 and TRBJ1-2; D is unclear. Germline CDR1 is LNHNV and CDR2 is YYDKDF (reference sequence). The CDR3 spans 15 residues. V lost 1 base and J 3 bases, leaving 12 bases between the germline ends.

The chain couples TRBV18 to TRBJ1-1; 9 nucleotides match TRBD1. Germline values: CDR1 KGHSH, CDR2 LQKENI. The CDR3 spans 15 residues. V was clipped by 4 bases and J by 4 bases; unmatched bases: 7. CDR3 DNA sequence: TGTGCCAGCTCACTACTACAGGGGGCCGGCACTGAAGCTTTCTTT. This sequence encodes CASSLLQGAGTEAFF.

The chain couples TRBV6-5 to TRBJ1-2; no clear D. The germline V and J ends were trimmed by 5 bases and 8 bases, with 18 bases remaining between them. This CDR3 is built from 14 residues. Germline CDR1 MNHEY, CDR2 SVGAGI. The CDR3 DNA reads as TGTGCCAGCAGTACAACGGACTGGTCGGGAGGCTACACCTTC. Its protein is CASSTTDWSGGYTF.

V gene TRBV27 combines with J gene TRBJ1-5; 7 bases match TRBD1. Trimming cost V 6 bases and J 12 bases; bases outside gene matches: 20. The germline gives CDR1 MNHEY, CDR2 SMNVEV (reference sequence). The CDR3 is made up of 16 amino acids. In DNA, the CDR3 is TGTGCCAGCAGCTTTGGGGGGACAGCCCTACCTTTGATCCAGCATTTT. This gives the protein CASSFGGTALPLIQHF.

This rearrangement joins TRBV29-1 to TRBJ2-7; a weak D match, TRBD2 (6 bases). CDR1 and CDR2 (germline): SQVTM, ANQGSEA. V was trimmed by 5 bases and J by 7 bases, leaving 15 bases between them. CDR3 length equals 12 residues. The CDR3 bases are TGCAGCGTTTGGGGCAGGGCGGGGGAGCAGTACTTC. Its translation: CSVWGRAGEQYF.

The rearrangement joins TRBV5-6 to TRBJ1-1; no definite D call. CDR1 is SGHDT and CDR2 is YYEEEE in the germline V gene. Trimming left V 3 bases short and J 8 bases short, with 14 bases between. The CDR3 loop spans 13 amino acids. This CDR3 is CASSYIAPGEAFF. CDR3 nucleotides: TGTGCCAGCAGCTATATAGCCCCCGGAGAAGCTTTCTTT.

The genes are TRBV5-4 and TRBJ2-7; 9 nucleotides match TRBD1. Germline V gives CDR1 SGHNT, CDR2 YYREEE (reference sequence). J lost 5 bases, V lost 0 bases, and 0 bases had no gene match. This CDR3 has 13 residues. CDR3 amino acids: CASSLGQGDEQYF. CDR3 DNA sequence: TGTGCCAGCAGCTTGGGACAGGGGGACGAGCAGTACTTC.

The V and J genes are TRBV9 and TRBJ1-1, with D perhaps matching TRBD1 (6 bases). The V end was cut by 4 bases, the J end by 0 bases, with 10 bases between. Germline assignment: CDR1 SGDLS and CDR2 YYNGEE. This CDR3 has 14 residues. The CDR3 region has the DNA TGTGCCAGCAGCACACAGGGCATGAACACTGAAGCTTTCTTT. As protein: CASSTQGMNTEAFF.